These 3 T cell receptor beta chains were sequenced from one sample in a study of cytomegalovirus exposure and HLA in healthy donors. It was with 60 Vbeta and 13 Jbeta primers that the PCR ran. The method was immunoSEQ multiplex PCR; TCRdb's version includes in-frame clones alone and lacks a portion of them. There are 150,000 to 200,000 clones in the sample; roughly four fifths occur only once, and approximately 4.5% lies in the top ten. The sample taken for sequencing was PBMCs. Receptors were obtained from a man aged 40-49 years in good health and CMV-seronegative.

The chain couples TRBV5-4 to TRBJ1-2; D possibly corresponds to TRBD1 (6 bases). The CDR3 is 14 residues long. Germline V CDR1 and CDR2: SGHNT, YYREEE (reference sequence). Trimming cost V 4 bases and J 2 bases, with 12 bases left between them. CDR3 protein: CASSSGQWNYGYTF. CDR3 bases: TGTGCCAGCAGCAGCGGACAGTGGAACTATGGCTACACCTTC.

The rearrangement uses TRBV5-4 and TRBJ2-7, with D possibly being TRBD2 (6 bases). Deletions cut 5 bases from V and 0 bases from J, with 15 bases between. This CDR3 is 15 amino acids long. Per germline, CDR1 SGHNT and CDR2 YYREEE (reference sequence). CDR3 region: CASSHGGVRSYEQYF. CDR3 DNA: TGTGCCAGCAGTCATGGCGGGGTCCGCTCCTACGAGCAGTACTTC.

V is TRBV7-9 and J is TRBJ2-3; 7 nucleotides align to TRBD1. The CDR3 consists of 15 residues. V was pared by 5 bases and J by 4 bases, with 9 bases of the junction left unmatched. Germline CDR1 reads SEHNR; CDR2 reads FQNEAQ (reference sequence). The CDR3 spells CASSQGQRSPDTQYF. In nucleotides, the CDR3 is TGTGCCAGCAGCCAGGGACAGCGCAGCCCAGATACGCAGTATTTT.